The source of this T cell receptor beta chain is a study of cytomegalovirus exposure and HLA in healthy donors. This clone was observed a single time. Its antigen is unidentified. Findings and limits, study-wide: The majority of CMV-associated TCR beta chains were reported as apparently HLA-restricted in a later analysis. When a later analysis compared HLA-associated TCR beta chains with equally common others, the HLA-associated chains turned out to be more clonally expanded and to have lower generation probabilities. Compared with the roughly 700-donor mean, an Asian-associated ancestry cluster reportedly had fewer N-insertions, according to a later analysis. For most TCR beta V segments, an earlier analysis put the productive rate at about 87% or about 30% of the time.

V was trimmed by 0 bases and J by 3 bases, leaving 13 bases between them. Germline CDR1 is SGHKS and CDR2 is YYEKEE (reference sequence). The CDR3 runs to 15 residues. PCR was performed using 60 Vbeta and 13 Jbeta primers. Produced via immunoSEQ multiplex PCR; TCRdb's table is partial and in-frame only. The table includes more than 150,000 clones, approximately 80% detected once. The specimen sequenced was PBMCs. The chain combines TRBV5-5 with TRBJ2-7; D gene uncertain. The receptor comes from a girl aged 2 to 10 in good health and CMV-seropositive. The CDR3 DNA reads TGTGCCAGCAGCTTGGCTCCCGGCCCAGGCTACGAGCAGTACTTC. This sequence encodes CASSLAPGPGYEQYF.